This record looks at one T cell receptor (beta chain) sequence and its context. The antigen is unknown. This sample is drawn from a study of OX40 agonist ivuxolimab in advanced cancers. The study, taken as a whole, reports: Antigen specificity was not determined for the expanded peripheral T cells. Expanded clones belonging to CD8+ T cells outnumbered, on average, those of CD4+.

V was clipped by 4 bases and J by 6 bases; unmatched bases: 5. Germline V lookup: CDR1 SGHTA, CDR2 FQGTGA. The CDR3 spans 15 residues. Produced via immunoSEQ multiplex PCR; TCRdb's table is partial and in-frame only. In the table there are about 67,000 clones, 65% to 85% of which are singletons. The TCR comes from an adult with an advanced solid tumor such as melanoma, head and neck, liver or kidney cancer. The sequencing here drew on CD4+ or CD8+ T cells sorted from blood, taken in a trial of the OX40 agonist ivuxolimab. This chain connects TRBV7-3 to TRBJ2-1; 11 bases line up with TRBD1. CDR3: CASSSMGQGGNEQFF. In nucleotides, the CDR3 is TGTGCCAGCAGCTCCATGGGACAGGGGGGCAATGAGCAGTTCTTC.